The next 29 T cell receptor beta chains were all read from a single sample in a study of human T cells and chemical hapten exposure. Time point reported: pre-sensitization, week 0. Indicated treatment: therapeutic diphenylcyclopropenone sensitization with weekly scalp DPC. MiXCR, run by TCRdb on the RACE reads, gives a single entry per CDR3 protein. The sample yields around 330,000 distinct CDR3 sequences, about 5% seen once. The sequences come from whole blood, collected in connection with sensitization to the hapten diphenylcyclopropenone (DPC). These receptors were collected from a woman between 18 and 29 years old with alopecia areata. Some clones in this sample may be carry-over from other donors' samples.

In its sample, this clonotype was seen many times. The genes are TRBV4-2 and TRBJ1-2, with D hard to call. The CDR3 covers 15 residues. Trimming left V 0 bases short and J 8 bases short, with 16 bases between. Germline lookup yields CDR1 LGHNA and CDR2 YNFKEQ. The CDR3, as DNA: TGTGCCAGCAGCCAAGATCTGGGCCATTTAGGGGGCTACACCTTC. As protein: CASSQDLGHLGGYTF.

Turning to this clonotype: Possible read error: a much larger clone is one base away. No conserved phenylalanine or tryptophan ends this CDR3, so it is likely a read error. This chain links TRBV6-2 or TRBV6-3 with TRBJ2-7; the D gene is possibly TRBD2 (6 bases). CDR1 is MNHEY, CDR2 SVGEGT, per germline. The CDR3 runs 18 residues. Trimming shortened V by 6 bases and J by 0 bases, and 24 bases separated the two germline ends. This chain's CDR3 is CASRDRQSRDFYSYEQYL. The DNA for the CDR3 is TGTGCCAGCAGGGATCGACAGAGCAGGGACTTCTACTCCTACGAGCAGTACCTC.

CDR3 coding DNA: TGCAGTGCTAGAGATATTGAGGCCTACGAGCAGTACTTC. This translates into CSARDIEAYEQYF. The gene calls are TRBV20-1 and TRBJ2-7, with D unclear. Trimming removed 0 bases from V and 2 bases from J, with 8 bases in between. This CDR3 region has 13 residues. In germline, CDR1 is DFQATT, CDR2 SNEGSKA (reference sequence).

The chain recombines TRBV3-1 with TRBJ2-2; the match to TRBD2 covers 7 bases. V shed 1 base and J 1 base; nucleotides not matched to a gene: 3. The CDR3 covers 16 residues. Germline lookup yields CDR1 LGHDT and CDR2 YNNKEL (reference sequence). The CDR3 here is CASSQVIAGNTGELFF. For the CDR3, the DNA is TGTGCCAGCAGCCAAGTGATAGCGGGGAACACCGGGGAGCTGTTTTTT.

This clonotype was counted at least ten times. This CDR3 is CASSQVGGANTGELFF. CDR3 DNA sequence: TGCGCCAGCAGCCAAGTCGGCGGGGCAAACACCGGGGAGCTGTTTTTT. V is TRBV4-3 and J is TRBJ2-2, with D perhaps TRBD2 (6 bases). The ends were cut back, 1 base at V and 2 bases at J, with 11 bases in the middle. The germline V gene encodes CDR1 LGHNA and CDR2 YSLEER. The CDR3 is 16 residues long.

The chain links TRBV10-2 to TRBJ2-1; TRBD2 matches at 8 bases. This CDR3 spans 17 amino acids. V lost 1 base to trimming and J lost 5 bases; unmatched junction nucleotides: 10. Germline CDR1 is WSHSY and CDR2 is SAAADI. The CDR3 loop is CASSEWRGDLQNNEQFF. The CDR3 bases are TGCGCCAGCAGTGAGTGGCGGGGGGACCTCCAAAACAATGAGCAGTTCTTC.

This clonotype occurred a few times. The V call is TRBV7-2, the J call TRBJ1-2; D ambiguous. This CDR3 spans 16 amino acids. The V gene lost 6 bases and the J gene lost 1 base, with 18 bases spanning the gap. Germline CDR1 is SGHTA and CDR2 is FQGNSA. CDR3 sequence (DNA): TGTGCCAGCAGGGCTGTTGCTACTGATATTAACTATGGCTACACCTTC. Its translation is CASRAVATDINYGYTF.

The sample holds many counts of this clonotype. This chain uses TRBV12-3 or TRBV12-4 with TRBJ2-3; tentative D call: TRBD2 (6 bases). V was shortened by 0 bases and J by 1 base, with 8 bases between the two germline ends. This CDR3 spans 15 amino acids. Here the CDR3 reads CASSLAGGGTDTQYF. DNA of the CDR3: TGTGCCAGCAGTTTAGCGGGGGGTGGCACAGATACGCAGTATTTT.

The chain carries TRBV5-5 and TRBJ1-4, with unresolved D. The CDR3 contains 14 residues. Per germline, CDR1 SGHKS and CDR2 YYEKEE (reference sequence). Deletions cut 7 bases from V and 8 bases from J, with 18 bases between. The CDR3 nucleotides read TGTGCCAGCCGCGACCCGATGAGAGGCGAAAAACTGTTTTTT. Translation: CASRDPMRGEKLFF.

This clonotype showed up many times. The chain couples TRBV7-9 to TRBJ1-2; tentative D call: TRBD1 (6 bases). The CDR3 covers 14 residues. V lost 6 bases, J lost 4 bases, and 15 bases lay in between. CDR1 and CDR2 from the germline V gene are SEHNR and FQNEAQ (reference sequence). The CDR3 reads CASSQEAGAYGYTF. CDR3 sequence (DNA): TGTGCCAGCAGTCAGGAGGCGGGGGCCTATGGCTACACCTTC.

The CDR3 nucleotides read TGTGCCAGCAGCATCTCTAGCGGGGGGACCTACGAGCAGTACTTC. Translated: CASSISSGGTYEQYF. The V and J genes are TRBV7-2 and TRBJ2-7, with 11 bases that match TRBD2. CDR3 length: 15 residues. V lost 5 bases, J lost 2 bases, and 5 bases stayed unmatched. The germline V gene has CDR1 SGHTA and CDR2 FQGNSA.

This clonotype was recorded at least ten times. The chain uses TRBV4-2 and TRBJ2-1, with D tentatively TRBD2 (6 bases). The CDR3 is made up of 15 amino acids. V dropped 0 bases and J dropped 10 bases, with 16 bases sitting between them. CDR1 is LGHNA and CDR2 is YNFKEQ in the germline V gene. The CDR3 sequence is CASSQDLASVGEQFF. The CDR3 DNA reads as TGTGCCAGCAGCCAAGATCTTGCTAGCGTCGGAGAGCAGTTCTTC.

The chain is built from TRBV2 and TRBJ1-1; weak D call: TRBD1 (6 bases). Germline loops: CDR1 SNHLY, CDR2 FYNNEI. CDR3 length equals 12 residues. CDR3 in amino acids: CTDGDMNTEAFF. CDR3 in DNA: TGTACTGACGGGGACATGAACACTGAAGCTTTCTTT.

This clonotype was seen ten or more times. V is TRBV6-1 and J is TRBJ2-5; 11 nucleotides align to TRBD2. The CDR3 has 14 residues. In germline, CDR1 is MNHNS, CDR2 SASEGT. The V gene end was trimmed by 4 bases and the J gene end by 9 bases; junction bases not matched to a gene: 7. The CDR3: CASSVGLADKAQYF. As DNA, the CDR3 is TGTGCCAGCAGTGTGGGACTAGCGGACAAGGCCCAGTACTTC.

This clonotype was recorded many times. The chain combines TRBV6-5 with TRBJ1-1, with D possibly matching TRBD1 (6 bases). There are 17 residues in the CDR3. Trimming removed 0 bases from V and 1 base from J, with 15 bases in between. Looked up from germline, CDR1 is MNHEY and CDR2 is SVGAGI. The CDR3 DNA follows: TGTGCCAGCAGTTACTCAGCATCAGGGGACTCGAACACTGAAGCTTTCTTT. Translation gives CASSYSASGDSNTEAFF.

The rearrangement links TRBV5-5 to TRBJ1-3; D is unclear. Per germline, CDR1 SGHKS and CDR2 YYEKEE (reference sequence). Trimming pared 1 base from V and 2 bases from J, leaving 7 bases between. The CDR3 runs 14 residues. Here the CDR3 reads CASSLWRAGNTIYF. CDR3 coding DNA: TGTGCCAGCAGCTTGTGGAGGGCTGGAAACACCATATATTTT.

The gene calls are TRBV5-4 and TRBJ1-1, with D maybe TRBD1 (6 bases). Germline values: CDR1 SGHNT, CDR2 YYREEE (reference sequence). The CDR3 sequence is 15 residues long. V was clipped by 1 base and J by 4 bases, with 14 bases between them. The CDR3 DNA follows: TGTGCCAGCAGCTTGCCCGGGGGCTCGAGCACTGAAGCTTTCTTT. Translation gives CASSLPGGSSTEAFF.

This clonotype was seen at least ten times. The rearrangement uses TRBV7-9 and TRBJ1-1; a weak D match, TRBD1 (6 bases). The CDR3 has 15 amino acids. CDR1 SEHNR and CDR2 FQNEAQ come from the germline V gene (reference sequence). Trimming removed 1 base at V and 1 base at J, with 10 bases between. As DNA, the CDR3 is TGTGCCAGCAGCTTAGGTACAGGGTCGAACACTGAAGCTTTCTTT. It codes for CASSLGTGSNTEAFF.

This clonotype has a count of ten or more. The chain has TRBV29-1 and TRBJ2-3, with a possible D match to TRBD2 (5 bases). This CDR3 is 14 amino acids long. Trimming shortened V by 6 bases and J by 2 bases, and 15 bases separated the two germline ends. In germline, CDR1 is SQVTM, CDR2 ANQGSEA. CDR3 loop: CSVTASQVTDTQYF. The CDR3, as DNA: TGCAGCGTGACGGCTAGCCAAGTCACAGATACGCAGTATTTT.

This clonotype came up many times. The chain's CDR3 is CASRHRGVETQYF. The DNA of the CDR3 is TGTGCCAGCAGGCACAGAGGTGTTGAGACCCAGTACTTC. The chain is built from TRBV27 and TRBJ2-5; D not certain. V dropped 6 bases and J dropped 5 bases, with 13 bases sitting between them. This CDR3 is 13 amino acids long. Germline V gene sequence: CDR1 MNHEY, CDR2 SMNVEV (reference sequence).

Only a few counts were recorded for this clonotype. The chain combines TRBV5-1 with TRBJ2-3; the D is unclear. The CDR3 runs to 12 residues. Germline lookup yields CDR1 SGHRS and CDR2 YFSETQ. V lost 6 bases and J 2 bases, leaving 7 bases between the germline ends. Here the CDR3 reads CASKRSTDTQYF. Written as DNA, the CDR3 is TGCGCCAGCAAGAGATCCACAGATACGCAGTATTTT.

This clonotype appeared a few times. The gene calls are TRBV19 and TRBJ2-6; TRBD2 aligns across 7 bases. The CDR3 length is 17 residues. V was pared by 4 bases and J by 0 bases, with 6 bases of the junction left unmatched. Germline V gene data show CDR1 as LNHDA and CDR2 as SQIVND (reference sequence). CDR3 nucleotide sequence: TGTGCCAGTAGTACACGGACTAGTTTCTCTGGGGCCAACGTCCTGACTTTC. This translates into CASSTRTSFSGANVLTF.

This clonotype was seen ten or more times. The chain has TRBV6-5 and TRBJ2-7; the match to TRBD1 covers 9 bases. With V trimmed by 6 bases and J by 5 bases, 5 bases remained unmatched. The CDR3 spans 13 residues. Germline assignment: CDR1 MNHEY and CDR2 SVGAGI. The CDR3 region is CASSPTGGDEQYF. DNA of the CDR3: TGTGCCAGCAGCCCGACAGGGGGGGACGAGCAGTACTTC.

This clonotype was observed a handful of times. One end of the junction varies from germline; a read error may be responsible. This CDR3 reads CASSSPGRQETQYF. The DNA of the CDR3 is TGTGCTAGCAGCTCCCCGGGACGGCAAGAGACCCAGTACTTC. This chain uses TRBV7-7 with TRBJ2-5; D could derive from TRBD1 or TRBD2 (5 bases each). CDR1 and CDR2 (germline): SSHAT, FNYEAQ (reference sequence). The CDR3 loop spans 14 amino acids.

This clonotype was recorded at least ten times. The chain couples TRBV6-2 or TRBV6-3 to TRBJ1-6; D unclear. Germline V gene lookup returns CDR1 MNHEY and CDR2 SVGEGT. The CDR3 spans 14 residues. The V and J ends lost 2 bases and 6 bases respectively, with 8 bases between them. The CDR3 nucleotides read TGTGCCAGCAGTTACGCGAGAAGTAATTCACCCCTCCACTTT. This codes for CASSYARSNSPLHF.

This clonotype showed up just a few times. The rearrangement links TRBV7-6 to TRBJ2-3; 11 bases are a match to TRBD1. The CDR3 length is 17 residues. V was clipped by 2 bases and J by 3 bases; unmatched bases: 7. The germline CDR1 and CDR2 sequences are SGHVS and FNYEAQ. The CDR3 reads CASSLTRTGGLTDTQYF. CDR3 coding DNA: TGTGCCAGCAGCTTAACCAGGACAGGGGGCTTGACAGATACGCAGTATTTT.

V gene TRBV18 combines with J gene TRBJ2-7; a possible D gene is TRBD2 (5 bases). Trimming stripped 3 bases from V and 2 bases from J, with 11 bases between. CDR3 length equals 14 residues. The V gene's germline CDR1 is KGHSH and CDR2 LQKENI. CDR3 in amino acids: CASSPDSQAYEQYF. CDR3 sequence (DNA): TGTGCCAGCTCACCGGACTCTCAGGCCTACGAGCAGTACTTC.

This clonotype was recorded a few times. The chain links TRBV15 to TRBJ1-3; D is unresolved. Trimming pared 6 bases from V and 2 bases from J, leaving 8 bases between. CDR3 size: 13 residues. Germline loops: CDR1 LNHNV, CDR2 YYDKDF (reference sequence). CDR3 sequence reads: CATSMGPGNTIYF. CDR3 bases: TGTGCCACCAGTATGGGCCCTGGAAACACCATATATTTT.

In this sample, this clonotype turned up a few times. The rearrangement joins TRBV6-2 or TRBV6-3 to TRBJ2-3, with 8 bases matching TRBD2. The CDR3 length is 15 residues. Looked up from germline, CDR1 is MNHEY and CDR2 is SVGEGT. The J segment lost 6 bases and the V segment lost 6 bases, leaving 11 bases of the junction unmatched. The CDR3: CASSPYRGGEDTQYF. The CDR3 DNA reads as TGTGCCAGCAGCCCCTACCGGGGGGGCGAGGATACGCAGTATTTT.